Shown below are 32 T cell receptor beta chains from a single sample sequenced in a study of brain T cells in children with intractable seizures. TCRdb's table, derived via immunoSEQ multiplex PCR, lists solely in-frame clones and lacks some. Of 110,000 or so clones in the sample, approximately 94% are singletons; the top ten hold 3.5% to 4.5%. The source was peripheral blood, collected at surgery. These receptors all stem from a boy younger than two with hemimegalencephaly and intractable seizures.

The chain is built from TRBV18 and TRBJ1-1, with a tentative D call TRBD1 (6 bases). Trimming stripped 0 bases from V and 1 base from J, with 15 bases between. CDR3 size: 17 residues. The germline gives CDR1 KGHSH, CDR2 LQKENI. DNA of the CDR3: TGTGCCAGCTCACCACCGATGGGGGGCCAAGGGAACACTGAAGCTTTCTTT. This translates into CASSPPMGGQGNTEAFF.

The chain joins TRBV27 to TRBJ2-7; D is unresolved. CDR3 length: 13 amino acids. With 3 bases removed from V and 2 bases from J, the gap between germline ends came to 8 bases. Germline-derived CDR1 and CDR2 are MNHEY and SMNVEV (reference sequence). CDR3 sequence: CASSLAGAYEQYF. The CDR3 nucleotides read TGTGCCAGCAGTTTGGCCGGAGCCTACGAGCAGTACTTC.

The chain combines TRBV7-9 with TRBJ2-3; D is perhaps TRBD2 (6 bases). V lost 2 bases to trimming and J lost 4 bases, with 16 bases between them. Germline V CDR1 and CDR2: SEHNR, FQNEAQ (reference sequence). CDR3 length equals 16 residues. Written as DNA, the CDR3 is TGTGCCAGCAGCTTACACGGACTTTCGGGGGCAGATACGCAGTATTTT. This codes for CASSLHGLSGADTQYF.

The chain joins TRBV3-1 (or the pseudogene TRBV3-2) to TRBJ2-7; 7 bases are a match to TRBD1. The V segment lost 3 bases and the J segment 2 bases; nucleotides outside the gene matches: 1. The CDR3 contains 13 residues. Germline V gene lookup returns CDR1 LGHDT and CDR2 YNNKEL (reference sequence). CDR3 protein: CASSQGQTYEQYF. DNA of the CDR3: TGTGCCAGCAGCCAGGGACAGACCTACGAGCAGTACTTC.

The chain uses TRBV27 and TRBJ2-7, with TRBD1 as a possible D gene (5 bases). Trimming pared 5 bases from V and 3 bases from J, leaving 14 bases between. The germline CDR1 and CDR2 sequences are MNHEY and SMNVEV (reference sequence). The CDR3 sequence is 14 residues long. CDR3 in amino acids: CASSPYRLGYEQYF. As DNA, the CDR3 is TGTGCCAGCAGTCCTTACAGGTTAGGCTACGAGCAGTACTTC.

The chain recombines TRBV11-2 with TRBJ2-2; no clear D gene. Trimming removed 1 base from V and 5 bases from J, with 11 bases in between. This CDR3 is built from 15 residues. The germline CDR1 and CDR2 sequences are SGHAT and FQNNGV. The CDR3 nucleotides are TGTGCCAGCAGCTTAGGAGTAGGTGGGACCGGGGAGCTGTTTTTT. Translation: CASSLGVGGTGELFF. The whole variable domain, filled in from reference TRBV11-2 and TRBJ2-2, reads EAGVAQSPRYKIIEKRQSVAFWCNPISGHATLYWYQQILGQGPKLLIQFQNNGVVDDSQLPKDRFSAERLKGVDSTLKIQPAKLEDSAVYLCASSLGVGGTGELFFGEGSRLTVL.

The chain couples TRBV10-3 to TRBJ2-3; the match to TRBD1 covers 8 bases. This CDR3 comprises 14 residues. The V gene's germline CDR1 is ENHRY and CDR2 SYGVKD. J lost 5 bases, V lost 4 bases, and 5 bases had no gene match. CDR3 DNA: TGTGCCATCAGTGCTGACAGGGGATTAGATACGCAGTATTTT. It is translated as CAISADRGLDTQYF.

The genes are TRBV6-5 and TRBJ1-2; tentatively, D is TRBD1 (6 bases). This CDR3 has 14 amino acids. V was shortened by 8 bases and J by 8 bases, with 21 bases between the two germline ends. Germline CDR1 is MNHEY and CDR2 is SVGAGI. CDR3 loop: CASGLRDIAGGYTF. CDR3 DNA: TGTGCCAGCGGGTTAAGGGACATCGCTGGGGGCTACACCTTC.

The chain is built from TRBV5-5 and TRBJ2-2; no firm D call. The CDR3 runs to 13 residues. V lost 2 bases and J lost 7, with 9 bases in between. Germline CDR1 and CDR2: SGHKS and YYEKEE (reference sequence). The chain's CDR3 is CASSFGVVGELFF. The CDR3 DNA follows: TGTGCCAGCAGCTTTGGGGTAGTCGGGGAGCTGTTTTTT. The variable domain in full, completed from reference TRBV5-5 and TRBJ2-2, reads DAGVTQSPTHLIKTRGQQVTLRCSPISGHKSVSWYQQVLGQGPQFIFQYYEKEERGRGNFPDRFSARQFPNYSSELNVNALLLGDSALYLCASSFGVVGELFFGEGSRLTVL.

Concerning this clone itself: Germline and junction disagree at one end, which may indicate a read error. The chain is built from TRBV30 and TRBJ1-1; no clear D. The CDR3 covers 11 residues. Germline V gene data show CDR1 as GTSNPN and CDR2 as SVGIG (reference sequence). CDR3 region: CRMEVNTEAFF. The CDR3 region has the DNA TGCCGAATGGAGGTCAACACTGAAGCTTTCTTT.

This rearrangement joins TRBV24-1 to TRBJ2-1; 9 bases are a match to TRBD1. J gave up 3 bases and V 5 bases, and 7 bases lay outside the gene matches. This CDR3 comprises 16 residues. Germline V gene data show CDR1 as KGHDR and CDR2 as SFDVKD. The CDR3 reads CATSGVDRGVYNEQFF. In DNA form, the CDR3 reads TGTGCCACCAGTGGCGTAGACAGGGGGGTCTACAATGAGCAGTTCTTC.

This rearrangement joins TRBV2 to TRBJ2-3, with D perhaps TRBD2 (5 bases). The V and J ends lost 5 bases and 6 bases respectively, with 9 bases between them. This CDR3 is 12 amino acids long. The germline gives CDR1 SNHLY, CDR2 FYNNEI. The CDR3 nucleotides are TGTGCCAGCAGTCCCTCGGGGGATACGCAGTATTTT. Protein sequence: CASSPSGDTQYF.

The rearrangement uses TRBV15 and TRBJ1-1, with D tentatively TRBD1 (5 bases). The length of the CDR3 is 14 residues. CDR1 is LNHNV, CDR2 YYDKDF, per germline (reference sequence). V was pared by 0 bases and J by 6 bases, with 11 bases between. The CDR3 here is CATSRDRAGSEAFF. CDR3 nucleotide sequence: TGTGCCACCAGCAGAGACAGGGCAGGATCTGAAGCTTTCTTT.

The chain combines TRBV30 with TRBJ2-2; 12 nucleotides agree with TRBD2. The V gene end was trimmed by 3 bases and the J gene end by 6 bases; junction bases not matched to a gene: 14. Germline values: CDR1 GTSNPN, CDR2 SVGIG (reference sequence). CDR3 length equals 18 residues. CDR3: CAWSRGSSGRASAGELFF. CDR3 sequence (DNA): TGTGCCTGGAGCCGGGGGTCTAGCGGGAGGGCCAGCGCCGGGGAGCTGTTTTTT.

For the CDR3, the DNA is TGTGCCAGCAGTTACTCGGCAGCTACACTCGAAGCTTTCTTT. Translation gives CASSYSAATLEAFF. This chain connects TRBV6-5 to TRBJ1-1; the D is unclear. Germline values: CDR1 MNHEY, CDR2 SVGAGI. The V and J ends lost 0 bases and 8 bases respectively, with 13 bases between them. There are 14 residues in the CDR3.

The V gene is TRBV5-1, the J gene TRBJ1-3; D call uncertain. Trimming stripped 3 bases from V and 4 bases from J, with 17 bases between. This CDR3 has 16 amino acids. Germline CDR1 and CDR2: SGHRS and YFSETQ. The CDR3 reads CASSSLTAAAGNTIYF. The CDR3 region has the DNA TGCGCCAGCAGCTCTCTTACGGCAGCCGCAGGAAACACCATATATTTT. The variable domain in full, completed from reference TRBV5-1 and TRBJ1-3, reads KAGVTQTPRYLIKTRGQQVTLSCSPISGHRSVSWYQQTPGQGLQFLFEYFSETQRNKGNFPGRFSGRQFSNSRSEMNVSTLELGDSALYLCASSSLTAAAGNTIYFGEGSWLTVV.

The rearrangement uses TRBV5-1 and TRBJ2-3; 7 bases fit TRBD2. This CDR3 is 14 amino acids long. The V segment lost 7 bases and the J segment 4 bases; nucleotides outside the gene matches: 9. Per the germline V gene, CDR1 is SGHRS and CDR2 is YFSETQ. The CDR3 sequence: CASGLLSGADTQYF. The CDR3 DNA follows: TGCGCCAGCGGCCTCCTCAGCGGGGCAGATACGCAGTATTTT.

This clone was found once. This sequence joins TRBV7-9 and TRBJ2-5; 8 bases agree with TRBD1. V shed 6 bases and J 2 bases; nucleotides not matched to a gene: 11. The CDR3 spans 16 residues. The V gene's germline CDR1 is SEHNR and CDR2 FQNEAQ (reference sequence). CDR3 coding DNA: TGTGCCAGCAGTCCCCAACAGGGGGGAGATCAAGAGACCCAGTACTTC. Protein product: CASSPQQGGDQETQYF.

The V call is TRBV28, the J call TRBJ2-3; 8 bases map to TRBD2. Germline-derived CDR1 and CDR2 are MDHEN and SYDVKM. Trimming removed 5 bases from V and 5 bases from J; junction bases left unmatched: 6. This CDR3 has 14 amino acids. The DNA for the CDR3 is TGTGCCAGCAGTAAAGGACTAGCTGTAGATACGCAGTATTTT. This codes for CASSKGLAVDTQYF.

The rearrangement links TRBV28 to TRBJ1-6; 7 nucleotides line up with TRBD1. This CDR3 has 19 residues. The V segment lost 5 bases and the J segment 0 bases; nucleotides outside the gene matches: 13. The germline V gene has CDR1 MDHEN and CDR2 SYDVKM. CDR3 region: CASSPSPGQGGSYNSPLHF. The CDR3, as DNA: TGTGCCAGCAGTCCCTCGCCCGGTCAGGGGGGCTCCTATAATTCACCCCTCCACTTT.

The V gene is TRBV3-1 (or the pseudogene TRBV3-2), the J gene TRBJ2-5; TRBD2 agrees at 8 bases. Unmatched junction bases numbered 6, after V lost 1 base and J lost 8 bases. The length of the CDR3 is 14 residues. Germline V gene sequence: CDR1 LGHDT, CDR2 YNNKEL (reference sequence). DNA for the CDR3: TGTGCCAGCAGCCAAGGGAGCGGGAGAGGCACCCAGTACTTC. Translated, it gives CASSQGSGRGTQYF.

This chain links TRBV11-2 with TRBJ2-3, with D perhaps TRBD1 or TRBD2 (6 bases each). The length of the CDR3 is 13 residues. Germline values: CDR1 SGHAT, CDR2 FQNNGV. V was pared by 5 bases and J by 4 bases, with 10 bases between. The CDR3 loop is CASSLGGPDTQYF. The CDR3 DNA is TGTGCCAGCAGCCTGGGGGGCCCAGATACGCAGTATTTT.

The chain carries TRBV9 and TRBJ2-2; 12 nucleotides match TRBD2. CDR3 size: 19 residues. Germline values: CDR1 SGDLS, CDR2 YYNGEE. With V trimmed by 0 bases and J by 0 bases, 6 bases remained unmatched. The chain's CDR3 is CASSVGLAGDLSNTGELFF. The CDR3 DNA follows: TGTGCCAGCAGCGTAGGACTAGCGGGAGATCTTTCGAACACCGGGGAGCTGTTTTTT.

J is TRBJ1-4 and V is TRBV30; perhaps TRBD1 as D (6 bases). V lost 0 bases and J lost 4, with 9 bases in between. Germline CDR1 reads GTSNPN; CDR2 reads SVGIG (reference sequence). This CDR3 is built from 14 residues. This CDR3 reads CAWSVQGINEKLFF. In DNA form, the CDR3 reads TGTGCCTGGAGTGTACAGGGTATTAATGAAAAACTGTTTTTT.

The chain links TRBV18 to TRBJ1-2, with D unresolved. This CDR3 has 15 residues. The germline V gene has CDR1 KGHSH and CDR2 LQKENI. V was pared by 7 bases and J by 0 bases, with 15 bases between. In DNA form, the CDR3 reads TGTGCCAGCTTCTCGGACGTACCCCCTAACTATGGCTACACCTTC. It translates to CASFSDVPPNYGYTF.

This sequence joins TRBV6-6 and TRBJ1-5, with D unresolved. Germline V gene sequence: CDR1 MNHNY, CDR2 SVGAGI (reference sequence). The CDR3 has 17 residues. The ends were cut back, 5 bases at V and 2 bases at J, with 19 bases in the middle. CDR3 bases: TGTGCCAGCAGTCCCCCCAAGGAAGGGATCGGCAATCAGCCCCAGCATTTT. The encoded protein is CASSPPKEGIGNQPQHF.

This chain connects TRBV7-3 to TRBJ2-7; 9 bases map to TRBD2. The length of the CDR3 is 13 residues. CDR1 is SGHTA, CDR2 FQGTGA, per germline. Trimming cost V 5 bases and J 5 bases; bases outside gene matches: 4. The DNA for the CDR3 is TGTGCCAGCAGCATGGGACTAGCTGACGAGCAGTACTTC. Protein sequence: CASSMGLADEQYF.

This rearrangement joins TRBV11-3 to TRBJ2-2; D might be TRBD1 or TRBD2, each matching 5 bases. Trimming took 5 bases from V and 0 from J, leaving 10 bases between them. This CDR3 spans 15 amino acids. Germline-derived CDR1 and CDR2 are SGHNT and YENEEA. This CDR3 reads CASSRRGSNTGELFF. CDR3 nucleotide sequence: TGTGCCAGCAGCCGACGGGGCTCGAACACCGGGGAGCTGTTTTTT.

The chain combines TRBV11-2 with TRBJ2-1, with D possibly being TRBD1 (5 bases). Between the trimmed V and J ends, which lost 1 base and 8 bases, there was a span of 18 bases. Germline V gene sequence: CDR1 SGHAT, CDR2 FQNNGV. This CDR3 has 16 residues. The DNA for the CDR3 is TGTGCCAGCAGCTTAGTAGGGGCTTCCGTCCTGGATGAGCAGTTCTTC. It yields the protein CASSLVGASVLDEQFF.

The chain uses TRBV11-2 and TRBJ2-5; no clear D gene. The CDR3 is 13 residues long. V shed 5 bases and J shed 2 bases, with 9 bases lying between them. Germline V gives CDR1 SGHAT, CDR2 FQNNGV. The CDR3 loop reads CASSVGYQETQYF. For the CDR3, the DNA is TGTGCCAGCAGCGTGGGGTATCAAGAGACCCAGTACTTC.

J is TRBJ2-3 and V is TRBV7-2; a possible D gene is TRBD1 (8 bases). CDR1 and CDR2 from the germline V gene are SGHTA and FQGNSA. Trimming stripped 5 bases from V and 0 bases from J, with 21 bases between. There are 18 residues in the CDR3. The CDR3 reads CASSPARGRGMSTDTQYF. The DNA of the CDR3 is TGTGCCAGCAGCCCCGCCAGGGGGCGGGGGATGAGCACAGATACGCAGTATTTT.

This chain links TRBV5-1 with TRBJ2-1; the D is unclear. CDR1 SGHRS and CDR2 YFSETQ come from the germline V gene. The CDR3 extends over 15 amino acids. Between the trimmed V and J ends, which lost 0 bases and 7 bases, there was a span of 14 bases. This chain's CDR3 is CASSLVAENRNEQFF. The CDR3, as DNA: TGCGCCAGCAGCTTGGTCGCGGAAAACCGGAATGAGCAGTTCTTC.